This T cell receptor (beta chain) derives from a study of early T cells in non-severe SARS-CoV-2 infection. Study-wide points: Matches to VDJdb favored anti-spike CD8 responses and missed private and CD4 specificities.

Of note for this clonotype: Its specificity is unknown.

Individual cDNA molecules were tagged with unique molecular identifiers. Via MiXCR, TCRdb re-called the 5' RACE reads, giving one row per CDR3 protein. This sample has tens of thousands of distinct CDR3 sequences, with about 12% found just once. The sequence came from an adult who was a healthcare worker with PCR-confirmed SARS-CoV-2 infection or an uninfected control (not recorded which). Sequenced sample: whole blood.

CDR3 region: CASSFGISEQYF. As DNA, the CDR3 is TGTGCCAGCAGTTTTGGTATTTCCGAGCAGTACTTC. The chain joins TRBV12-3 or TRBV12-4 to TRBJ2-7; D unclear. V was shortened by 3 bases and J by 6 bases, with 9 bases between the two germline ends. This CDR3 is 12 amino acids long.